Shown below are 28 T cell receptor beta chains from a single sample sequenced in a study of human T cells and chemical hapten exposure. Unfractionated whole blood was the source from which total RNA was extracted. The library gave individual cDNA molecules unique molecular identifiers. TCRdb ran MiXCR on the reads and lists one entry per CDR3 protein. The sample holds about 120,000 distinct CDR3 sequences; 6.5% to 10% are singletons and the top ten take roughly 1.3%. Sequenced material: whole blood. The receptors come from a human donor in good health. Some clones in this sample may be carry-over from other donors' samples.

This clonotype was observed at least ten times. This chain connects TRBV9 to TRBJ1-2, with a tentative D call TRBD1 (5 bases). CDR1 is SGDLS and CDR2 is YYNGEE in the germline V gene. The CDR3 consists of 15 residues. V lost 2 bases and J lost 2, with 13 bases in between. The CDR3 DNA reads as TGTGCCAGCAGCGTTGCAGGGATTCTAAACTATGGCTACACCTTC. This sequence encodes CASSVAGILNYGYTF.

This clonotype was counted a few times. J is TRBJ1-4 and V is TRBV14; TRBD1 matches 7 bases. The CDR3 length is 16 residues. CDR1 is SGHDN and CDR2 is FVKESK in the germline V gene. J lost 6 bases, V lost 2 bases, and 9 bases had no gene match. The CDR3 loop reads CASSQHEQGFYEKLFF. The DNA of the CDR3 is TGTGCCAGCAGCCAACATGAACAGGGGTTTTATGAAAAACTGTTTTTT.

This clonotype was seen a handful of times. This sequence joins TRBV12-3 or TRBV12-4 and TRBJ2-2, with TRBD2 identical over 10 bases. This CDR3 has 14 amino acids. The ends lost 7 bases at V and 7 bases at J; junction bases unmatched: 6. The CDR3 loop reads CASKLAGRHGELFF. The CDR3 DNA sequence: TGTGCCAGCAAACTAGCGGGACGCCACGGGGAGCTGTTTTTT.

As regards this clonotype: This may stem from a read error, because a much larger clone lies one nucleotide away. DNA of the CDR3: TGCGCCAGCAGCCAAGCTGGGCAGAGCTCCTACAAGCAGTACTTC. Its translation is CASSQAGQSSYKQYF. The rearrangement links TRBV4-1 to TRBJ2-7; no clear D. CDR3 length: 15 amino acids. Germline V gene sequence: CDR1 MGHRA, CDR2 YSYEKL.

This rearrangement joins TRBV27 to TRBJ2-2; D gene ambiguous. The CDR3 length is 13 residues. Germline CDR1 is MNHEY and CDR2 is SMNVEV (reference sequence). Trimming shortened V by 0 bases and J by 4 bases, and 3 bases separated the two germline ends. For the CDR3, the DNA is TGTGCCAGCAGTTTATCGAGCACCGGGGAGCTGTTTTTT. This codes for CASSLSSTGELFF.

This clonotype was seen a few times. The chain links TRBV9 to TRBJ2-3; 9 bases align to TRBD2. CDR1 and CDR2 (germline): SGDLS, YYNGEE. CDR3 length equals 20 residues. Trimming took 0 bases from V and 4 from J; bases not matched to a gene: 18. The CDR3 spells CASSVAISGSTSLRADTQYF. The CDR3, as DNA: TGTGCCAGCAGCGTAGCAATTAGCGGGAGTACGTCACTAAGAGCAGATACGCAGTATTTT. The full variable domain, in which reference TRBV9 and TRBJ2-3 provide the parts outside the CDR3, is DSGVTQTPKHLITATGQRVTLRCSPRSGDLSVYWYQQSLDQGLQFLIQYYNGEERAKGNILERFSAQQFPDLHSELNLSSLELGDSALYFCASSVAISGSTSLRADTQYFGPGTRLTVL.

In this sample, this clonotype turned up many times. The chain links TRBV7-9 to TRBJ2-1, with 12 bases aligning to TRBD2. The CDR3 is 19 residues long. V dropped 6 bases and J dropped 0; count of bases not matched to a gene: 12. Germline values: CDR1 SEHNR, CDR2 FQNEAQ (reference sequence). DNA for the CDR3: TGTGCCAGCAGGTGGGGACTAGCGGGTCCTTCGAGCTCCTACAATGAGCAGTTCTTC. Protein product: CASRWGLAGPSSSYNEQFF. Complete variable domain (other parts from reference TRBV7-9 and TRBJ2-1): DTGVSQNPRHKITKRGQNVTFRCDPISEHNRLYWYRQTLGQGPEFLTYFQNEAQLEKSRLLSDRFSAERPKGSFSTLEIQRTEQGDSAMYLCASRWGLAGPSSSYNEQFFGPGTRLTVL.

The rearrangement uses TRBV7-8 and TRBJ2-1, with D perhaps matching TRBD1 or TRBD2 (6 bases each). The CDR3 covers 14 residues. The V and J ends lost 1 base and 9 bases respectively, with 13 bases between them. Germline CDR1 and CDR2: SGHVS and FQNEAQ. The DNA for the CDR3 is TGTGCCAGCAGCTTAGAACTCGGAGGGGGTGAGCAGTTCTTC. Protein sequence: CASSLELGGGEQFF.

Many counts were recorded for this clonotype. The rearrangement joins TRBV20-1 to TRBJ2-7, with D perhaps matching TRBD2 (6 bases). Germline loops: CDR1 DFQATT, CDR2 SNEGSKA (reference sequence). V was trimmed by 0 bases and J by 2 bases, leaving 17 bases between them. This CDR3 has 16 amino acids. The CDR3 region is CSARDLNAGLAYEQYF. CDR3 sequence (DNA): TGCAGTGCTAGAGATCTCAATGCGGGGTTGGCCTACGAGCAGTACTTC.

This clonotype has more than one count but fewer than ten. J is TRBJ2-3 and V is TRBV30, with D possibly being TRBD2 (6 bases). Trimming left V 3 bases short and J 6 bases short, with 19 bases between. CDR1 GTSNPN and CDR2 SVGIG come from the germline V gene (reference sequence). The CDR3 runs to 15 residues. In DNA form, the CDR3 reads TGTGCCTGGAGGGGGGACTTCGGGTTTAGGGATACGCAGTATTTT. Translating it yields CAWRGDFGFRDTQYF.

CDR3 loop: CASSFEDRGYEQFF. Here the CDR3 DNA reads TGTGCCAGCAGCTTTGAGGACAGGGGTTATGAGCAGTTCTTC. This chain connects TRBV7-2 to TRBJ2-1; 9 bases agree with TRBD1. Trimming removed 3 bases from V and 8 bases from J; junction bases left unmatched: 5. The CDR3 loop spans 14 amino acids. Germline CDR1 and CDR2: SGHTA and FQGNSA.

This clonotype was found many times. The chain carries TRBV10-3 and TRBJ2-7; no clear D gene. V was shortened by 2 bases and J by 4 bases, with 6 bases between the two germline ends. The CDR3 is 12 residues long. Germline values: CDR1 ENHRY, CDR2 SYGVKD. The CDR3: CAISEGDYEQYF. CDR3 nucleotide sequence: TGTGCCATCAGTGAGGGCGATTACGAGCAGTACTTC.

At least ten counts were recorded for this clonotype. The chain carries TRBV29-1 and TRBJ1-3; TRBD1 might be the D (5 bases). The CDR3 has 13 amino acids. Trimming took off 6 bases at V and 0 bases at J, with 9 bases between the two ends. Germline CDR1 is SQVTM and CDR2 is ANQGSEA. The CDR3 DNA follows: TGCAGCGTCGGGACCGACTCTGGAAACACCATATATTTT. As protein: CSVGTDSGNTIYF.

About this clonotype: Relative to the germline gene, one junction end is altered; a read error may explain this. V is TRBV7-2 and J is TRBJ2-6; TRBD1 might be the D (6 bases). CDR1 and CDR2 from the germline V gene are SGHTA and FQGNSA. CDR3 length equals 21 residues. CDR3 bases: TGTGTCAGCAGCCCCGGGACATTCTCGGGGTCCTATGGTGCTGGGGCCAACGTCCTGACTTTC. This encodes CVSSPGTFSGSYGAGANVLTF.

In its sample, this clonotype was seen many times. The chain employs TRBV30 and TRBJ1-1; D is possibly TRBD1 (5 bases). Looked up from germline, CDR1 is GTSNPN and CDR2 is SVGIG (reference sequence). V was clipped by 4 bases and J by 2 bases, with 11 bases between them. The CDR3 has 13 amino acids. CDR3 bases: TGTGCCTGGACAGGGCAAGAAAACACTGAAGCTTTCTTT. Translation: CAWTGQENTEAFF.

Ten or more counts support this clonotype. This chain connects TRBV5-4 to TRBJ2-2; D unclear. Trimming stripped 0 bases from V and 0 bases from J, with 9 bases between. This CDR3 contains 16 residues. Per the germline V gene, CDR1 is SGHNT and CDR2 is YYREEE (reference sequence). The CDR3 spells CASSLGQTSNTGELFF. The CDR3 bases are TGTGCCAGCAGCTTGGGCCAAACCTCGAACACCGGGGAGCTGTTTTTT.

The chain couples TRBV12-5 to TRBJ1-6, with D possibly being TRBD1 (5 bases). The V end lost 0 bases, the J end lost 8 bases, and 17 bases lay between the germline ends. Germline CDR1 and CDR2: LGHNT and FRNRAP. The CDR3 runs 17 residues. CDR3 sequence reads: CASGLVLGQGGDSPLHF. CDR3 DNA: TGTGCTAGTGGTTTGGTACTCGGGCAGGGCGGCGATTCACCCCTCCACTTT. Full variable domain (rest looked up from reference TRBV12-5 and TRBJ1-6): DARVTQTPRHKVTEMGQEVTMRCQPILGHNTVFWYRQTMMQGLELLAYFRNRAPLDDSGMPKDRFSAEMPDATLATLKIQPSEPRDSAVYFCASGLVLGQGGDSPLHFGNGTRLTVT.

The chain couples TRBV3-1 to TRBJ1-5; 10 bases fit TRBD1. Germline values: CDR1 LGHDT, CDR2 YNNKEL (reference sequence). The CDR3 is made up of 15 amino acids. V lost 8 bases, J lost 2 bases, and 6 bases stayed unmatched. The CDR3 sequence is CASGDRGRGNQPQHF. In DNA, the CDR3 is TGTGCCAGCGGGGACAGGGGTAGAGGCAATCAGCCCCAGCATTTT.

The chain couples TRBV18 to TRBJ2-1; no firm D call. The CDR3 runs to 16 residues. CDR1 and CDR2 from the germline V gene are KGHSH and LQKENI. Trimming took 6 bases from V and 6 from J, leaving 21 bases between them. This chain's CDR3 is CASSPPESVVSNEQFF. The CDR3 region has the DNA TGTGCCAGCTCCCCCCCCGAGAGCGTGGTAAGCAATGAGCAGTTCTTC.

Many counts were recorded for this clonotype. The J gene is TRBJ1-3, the V gene TRBV7-6, with D unclear. The ends were cut back, 5 bases at V and 4 bases at J, with 18 bases in the middle. The CDR3 contains 16 residues. Looked up from germline, CDR1 is SGHVS and CDR2 is FNYEAQ. CDR3 region: CASSQEGWIPGNTIYF. The CDR3 nucleotides read TGTGCCAGCAGCCAAGAGGGCTGGATCCCCGGAAACACCATATATTTT.

V gene TRBV5-8 combines with J gene TRBJ2-1, with 12 bases aligning to TRBD1. Germline CDR1 is SGHTS and CDR2 is YDEGEE. This CDR3 spans 16 amino acids. Germline trimming cut 2 bases from V and 4 bases from J; bases unmatched to any gene: 4. The CDR3 reads CASSFGDRGPYNEQFF. DNA of the CDR3: TGTGCCAGCAGCTTTGGGGACAGGGGGCCTTACAATGAGCAGTTCTTC.

This clonotype was seen repeatedly, ten times or more. V gene TRBV12-3 or TRBV12-4 combines with J gene TRBJ1-2; 7 bases are a match to TRBD1. J lost 4 bases, V lost 0 bases, and 5 bases had no gene match. The CDR3 sequence is 15 residues long. The CDR3 DNA reads TGTGCCAGCAGTTTAGCGGGACAGACATCCTATGGCTACACCTTC. Amino acid sequence: CASSLAGQTSYGYTF.

There are a few counts of this clonotype. The chain links TRBV27 to TRBJ2-7; 12 bases line up with TRBD1. Trimming cost V 6 bases and J 7 bases; bases outside gene matches: 10. Per germline, CDR1 MNHEY and CDR2 SMNVEV (reference sequence). CDR3 length equals 15 residues. This CDR3 reads CASSLRDRGRDEQYF. CDR3 in DNA: TGTGCCAGCAGCCTCCGGGACAGGGGGCGAGATGAGCAGTACTTC.

This clonotype was observed a few times. The chain combines TRBV13 with TRBJ2-5; 10 positions match TRBD1. The length of the CDR3 is 15 residues. The junction had 7 bases not matched to a gene; V was cut back by 4 bases and J by 5 bases. Germline lookup yields CDR1 PRHDT and CDR2 FYEKMQ (reference sequence). This CDR3 is CASSSRDRGKETQYF. The CDR3 region has the DNA TGTGCCAGCAGCTCCCGGGACAGGGGAAAGGAGACCCAGTACTTC.

V and J are TRBV12-3 or TRBV12-4 and TRBJ2-7; D may be TRBD1 (5 bases). The CDR3 runs 15 residues. V shed 1 base and J shed 0 bases, with 10 bases lying between them. As DNA, the CDR3 is TGTGCCAGCAGTTTAGACCAGGGTAGCTCCTACGAGCAGTACTTC. This translates into CASSLDQGSSYEQYF.

The chain employs TRBV4-2 and TRBJ2-7; no clear D gene. CDR1 is LGHNA and CDR2 is YNFKEQ in the germline V gene. The V and J ends lost 0 bases and 3 bases respectively, with 12 bases between them. This CDR3 comprises 15 residues. CDR3 amino acids: CASSQDGSSNYEQYF. In nucleotides, the CDR3 is TGTGCCAGCAGCCAAGATGGTAGCTCCAACTACGAGCAGTACTTC.

The table lists this clonotype with a few counts. This chain joins TRBV29-1 and TRBJ2-6; a weak D match, TRBD1 (5 bases). The V end lost 2 bases, the J end lost 0 bases, and 5 bases lay between the germline ends. Germline V gives CDR1 SQVTM, CDR2 ANQGSEA. The length of the CDR3 is 14 residues. CDR3 sequence (DNA): TGCAGCGTTGAAACAGGCTCTGGGGCCAACGTCCTGACTTTC. Its translation: CSVETGSGANVLTF.

This clonotype was seen only a few times. The V and J genes are TRBV7-9 and TRBJ2-3, with D hard to call. The ends were cut back, 5 bases at V and 1 base at J, with 4 bases in the middle. CDR3 length: 12 residues. The germline CDR1 and CDR2 sequences are SEHNR and FQNEAQ (reference sequence). CDR3 sequence (DNA): TGTGCCAGCAGCGTACGCACAGATACGCAGTATTTT. Translating gives CASSVRTDTQYF.